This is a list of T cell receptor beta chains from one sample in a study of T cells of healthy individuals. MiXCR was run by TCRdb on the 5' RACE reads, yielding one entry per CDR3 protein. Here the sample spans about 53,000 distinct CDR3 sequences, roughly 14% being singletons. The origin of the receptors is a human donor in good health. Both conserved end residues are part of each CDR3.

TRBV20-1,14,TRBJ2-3,CSARVLGSTDTQYF
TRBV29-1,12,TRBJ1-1,CSVVWGNTEAFF
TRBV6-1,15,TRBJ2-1,CASSPRGTDYNEQFF
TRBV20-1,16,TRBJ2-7,CSARERTSVDSYEQYF
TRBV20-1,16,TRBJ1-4,CSVPGQVSSVAEKLFF
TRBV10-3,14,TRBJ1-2,CASSWGQGVDGYTF
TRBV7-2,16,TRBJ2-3,CASSLGSVTSTDTQYF
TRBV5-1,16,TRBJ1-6,CASSLGPQGNNSPLHF
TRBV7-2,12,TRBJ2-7,CASSLNVYEQYF
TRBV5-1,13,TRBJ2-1,CASSPRLGNEQFF
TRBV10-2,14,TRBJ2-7,CASSEVLGAGEQYF
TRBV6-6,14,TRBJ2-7,CASSYASGRYEQYF
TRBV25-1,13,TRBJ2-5,CASSEWTEETQYF
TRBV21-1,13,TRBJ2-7,CASSKWRRYEQYF
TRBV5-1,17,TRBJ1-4,CASSSGDRDSLREKLFF
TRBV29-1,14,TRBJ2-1,CSALGGGPTNEQFF
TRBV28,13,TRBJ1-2,CASSLPDRGGYTF
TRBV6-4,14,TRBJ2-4,CASSQTGEGNIQYF
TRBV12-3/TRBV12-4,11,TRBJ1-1,CASSLASEAFF
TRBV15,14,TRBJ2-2,CATSRGDPTGELFF
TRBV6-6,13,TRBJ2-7,CASWASGDYEQYF
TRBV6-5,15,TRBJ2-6,CASSRRSSGANVLTF
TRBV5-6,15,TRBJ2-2,CASSLQGAYTGELFF